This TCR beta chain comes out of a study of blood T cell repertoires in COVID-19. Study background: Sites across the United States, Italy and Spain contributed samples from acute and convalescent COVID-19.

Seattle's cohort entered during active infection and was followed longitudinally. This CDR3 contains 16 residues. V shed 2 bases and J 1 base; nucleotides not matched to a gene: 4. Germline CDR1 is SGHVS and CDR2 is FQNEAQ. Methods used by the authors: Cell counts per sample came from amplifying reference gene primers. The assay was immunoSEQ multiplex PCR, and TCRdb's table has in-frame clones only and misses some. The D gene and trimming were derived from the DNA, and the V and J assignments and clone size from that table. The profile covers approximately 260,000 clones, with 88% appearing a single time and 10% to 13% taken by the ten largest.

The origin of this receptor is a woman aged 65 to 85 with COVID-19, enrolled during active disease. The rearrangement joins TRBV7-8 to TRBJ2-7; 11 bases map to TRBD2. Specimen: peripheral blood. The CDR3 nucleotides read TGTGCCAGCAGCTTACAAACTAGCGGGAGTTCCTACGAGCAGTACTTC. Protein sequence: CASSLQTSGSSYEQYF.